This TCR beta chain was found in a study of cytotoxic CD8 clonotypes in ibrutinib-treated CLL. Study outcomes and limitations: There were differences in sampling times between sustained-remission and progressing patients. Clonality rose at ibrutinib response and fell back toward baseline at progression. Baseline clonality, higher than in age-matched healthy donors, tracked circulating CD8+ T-cell counts.

The protocol was immunoSEQ multiplex PCR, while the TCRdb copy is restricted to in-frame clones and leaves out a portion. This table has approximately 30,000 clones, more than 65% appearing once. Per the germline V gene, CDR1 is MNHEY and CDR2 is SVGAGI. The CDR3 has 15 residues. With 5 bases clipped from V and 5 bases from J, the junction kept 10 bases outside the gene matches. A word on this clone: Its target is not known.

The clonotype was recovered from a human donor with chronic lymphocytic leukemia. The V gene is TRBV6-5, the J gene TRBJ2-5, with 8 positions matching TRBD2. The sequences come from PBMCs, collected after 24 months of ibrutinib treatment. CDR3 sequence reads: CASSPTGGVAETQYF. The CDR3, as DNA: TGTGCCAGCAGTCCTACCGGGGGGGTAGCTGAGACCCAGTACTTC.